Listed below are T cell receptor beta chains from one sample, sequenced in a study of CD8 T cells in Susac syndrome. TCRdb used MiXCR to reprocess the immunoSEQ multiplex PCR reads, holding one entry per CDR3 protein. The sample gives 200,000 to 300,000 distinct CDR3 sequences, about 96% of which show up once; 0.095% to 0.12% is in the top ten. The sample taken for sequencing was CD4+ T cells from PBMCs. Every receptor here comes from a human donor with Susac syndrome. Both conserved end residues are part of each CDR3. Fields, in order: J gene, D gene, V gene, clone size, CDR3 length, CDR3 DNA, CDR3 protein. A D gene is named only where the DNA matches it firmly. Clone sizes are given selectively: once, few, many, or a class where the clone is expanded.

>TRBJ1-2|TRBD1|TRBV2|NA|13
TGTGCCAGCAGGGGACAGGATATCTATGGCTACACCTTC
CASRGQDIYGYTF
>TRBJ2-3|NA|TRBV20-1|NA|15
TGCAGTGCTAGCGGGCTAGAGATTAGCACAGATACGCAGTATTTT
CSASGLEISTDTQYF
>TRBJ1-3|NA|TRBV4-1|once|15
TGCGCCAGCAGCCAAGACGATTACTCTGGAAACACCATATATTTT
CASSQDDYSGNTIYF
>TRBJ1-5|NA|TRBV29-1|NA|13
TGCAGCGTTGAGGGGTCCCTCGGCCAGCCCCAGCATTTT
CSVEGSLGQPQHF
>TRBJ2-7|TRBD2|TRBV29-1|NA|13
TGCAGCGCCGGCGGGAGAAGCTCCTACGAGCAGTACTTC
CSAGGRSSYEQYF
>TRBJ2-7|NA|TRBV4-1|NA|17
TGCGCCAGCAGCCCCGGGCGGGCGAGGACAATTTCCTACGAGCAGTACTTC
CASSPGRARTISYEQYF
>TRBJ2-1|TRBD2|TRBV4-1|NA|16
TGCGCCAGCAGCCGGGTACTAGCGGGAGGGTATGGTGAGCAGTTCTTC
CASSRVLAGGYGEQFF
>TRBJ2-7|TRBD1|TRBV20-1|NA|15
TGCAGTGCTTTCGACCGGACAGGGAAATCGGGAGAGCAGTACTTC
CSAFDRTGKSGEQYF
>TRBJ2-3|NA|TRBV20-1|NA|13
TGCAGTGCTAGGACGGACCGCACAGATACGCAGTATTTT
CSARTDRTDTQYF
>TRBJ2-3|TRBD1|TRBV23-1|NA|18
TGCGCCAGCAGTCAATCCTGGGACAGGGGATCCCGCACAGATACGCAGTATTTT
CASSQSWDRGSRTDTQYF
>TRBJ2-3|TRBD2|TRBV7-3|NA|15
TGTGCCAGCAGCCCTACTAGCGGAAGCACAGATACGCAGTATTTT
CASSPTSGSTDTQYF
>TRBJ2-5|NA|TRBV9|NA|16
TGTGCCAGCAGCCGTTCCCAAAGCGGGTCCTATGAGACCCAGTACTTC
CASSRSQSGSYETQYF